The 18 T cell receptor beta chains below come from one sample, sequenced in a study of response to subunit inactivated influenza vaccine. MiXCR was run by TCRdb on the RT-PCR reads, yielding one entry per CDR3 protein. This sample carries 800,000 to 1,000,000 distinct CDR3 sequences, around 21% of them seen once, and the ten largest clones take roughly 10%. Sequenced material: PBMCs from blood, taken more than 4 days after vaccination. The source is a man between 45 and 60 years old who received an inactivated influenza vaccine.

This chain uses TRBV5-6 with TRBJ1-1; 9 bases fit TRBD1. Germline V gives CDR1 SGHDT, CDR2 YYEEEE. After removal of 3 bases from V and 4 bases from J, the junction contained 13 bases not matched to a gene. This CDR3 is 17 amino acids long. The CDR3 DNA is TGTGCCAGCAGCTCGTTGGTGAAGGGGACAGGGCGCACTGAAGCTTTCTTT. This encodes CASSSLVKGTGRTEAFF.

The rearrangement joins TRBV6-2 or TRBV6-3 to TRBJ2-1, with no clear D. The CDR3 totals 13 residues. From germline, CDR1 is MNHEY and CDR2 SVGEGT. V lost 0 bases, J lost 16 bases, and 16 bases lay in between. The CDR3 nucleotides are TGTGCCAGCAGTTACTCGGCTTCCAGGATGTCATTCTTC. The encoded protein is CASSYSASRMSFF.

This clonotype was seen many times. This chain joins TRBV5-1 and TRBJ2-1, with a tentative D call TRBD1 (5 bases). The CDR3 runs to 11 residues. V lost 0 bases, J lost 10 bases, and 5 bases lay in between. Germline V lookup: CDR1 SGHRS, CDR2 YFSETQ. CDR3 sequence (DNA): TGCGCCAGCAGCTTGGACAGGGAGCAGTTCTTC. It encodes CASSLDREQFF.

In its sample, this clonotype was seen a few times. V gene TRBV5-1 combines with J gene TRBJ2-7; D remains ambiguous. V shed 3 bases and J shed 1 base, with 8 bases lying between them. The germline gives CDR1 SGHRS, CDR2 YFSETQ. The CDR3 is 13 amino acids. CDR3 in amino acids: CASSWRFSYEQYF. The CDR3 DNA is TGCGCCAGCAGCTGGCGGTTTTCCTACGAGCAGTACTTC.

The chain joins TRBV12-3 or TRBV12-4 to TRBJ2-6; D ambiguous. V dropped 6 bases and J dropped 2 bases, with 11 bases sitting between them. CDR3 length equals 15 residues. CDR3 amino acids: CASRRAKAGANVLTF. In DNA, the CDR3 is TGTGCCAGCAGAAGGGCTAAAGCTGGGGCCAACGTCCTGACTTTC.

The chain is built from TRBV20-1 and TRBJ2-1; TRBD2 aligns across 8 bases. V shed 3 bases and J 7 bases; nucleotides not matched to a gene: 8. Germline CDR1 is DFQATT and CDR2 is SNEGSKA (reference sequence). This CDR3 has 14 residues. The CDR3 DNA sequence: TGCAGTGCTAGGCCTCGGGGGGGGGCAAATGAGCAGTTCTTC. Translating it yields CSARPRGGANEQFF.

At least ten counts were recorded for this clonotype. V usage is TRBV12-3 or TRBV12-4 and J usage is TRBJ2-1; 10 bases agree with TRBD2. This CDR3 contains 15 residues. V trimming: 3 bases; J trimming: 5 bases; junction bases outside the gene matches: 4. The CDR3 region has the DNA TGTGCCAGCAGTTTGTTCCTAGCGGGAGACAATGAGCAGTTCTTC. This translates into CASSLFLAGDNEQFF.

This clonotype was seen more than once but under ten times. The rearrangement links TRBV3-1 to TRBJ2-4; D remains ambiguous. The germline CDR1 and CDR2 sequences are LGHDT and YNNKEL (reference sequence). CDR3 length: 19 amino acids. The germline V and J ends were trimmed by 3 bases and 6 bases, with 27 bases remaining between them. CDR3 DNA: TGTGCCAGCAGCCAGGTTCCAATTGAATCGCTCCGGAGTGGAAACATTCAGTACTTC. This codes for CASSQVPIESLRSGNIQYF. The full variable domain, in which reference TRBV3-1 and TRBJ2-4 provide the parts outside the CDR3, is DTAVSQTPKYLVTQMGNDKSIKCEQNLGHDTMYWYKQDSKKFLKIMFSYNNKELIINETVPNRFSPKSPDKAHLNLHINSLELGDSAVYFCASSQVPIESLRSGNIQYFGAGTRLSVL.

This clonotype occurred a few times. The rearrangement uses TRBV24-1 and TRBJ2-3; D remains ambiguous. Looked up from germline, CDR1 is KGHDR and CDR2 is SFDVKD. This CDR3 region has 16 residues. The V end lost 7 bases, the J end lost 2 bases, and 18 bases lay between the germline ends. Here the CDR3 DNA reads TGTGCCACCAGCCCTTCGAACAAGGCTTTCACAGATACGCAGTATTTT. It is translated as CATSPSNKAFTDTQYF.

This clonotype showed up many times. This chain joins TRBV12-3 or TRBV12-4 and TRBJ1-6; D is possibly TRBD1 (5 bases). V was shortened by 2 bases and J by 10 bases, with 12 bases between the two germline ends. CDR3 length: 14 amino acids. CDR3 sequence: CASSLSRVESPLHF. Here the CDR3 DNA reads TGTGCCAGCAGTTTATCCAGGGTTGAATCACCCCTCCACTTT.

The gene calls are TRBV30 and TRBJ2-7, with D tentatively TRBD1 (5 bases). V was clipped by 4 bases and J by 5 bases, with 9 bases between them. Germline assignment: CDR1 GTSNPN and CDR2 SVGIG (reference sequence). CDR3 length equals 11 residues. The CDR3 DNA reads as TGTGCCTGGATGTGGGGCCACGAGCAGTACTTC. It is translated as CAWMWGHEQYF.

The chain has TRBV7-2 and TRBJ2-3; TRBD1 agrees at 9 bases. Per germline, CDR1 SGHTA and CDR2 FQGNSA. This CDR3 has 16 amino acids. The J segment lost 3 bases and the V segment lost 4 bases, leaving 8 bases of the junction unmatched. The CDR3 nucleotides are TGTGCCAGCAGCTCGGGACAGGGTGGGAGAACAGATACGCAGTATTTT. Translated, it gives CASSSGQGGRTDTQYF.

V gene TRBV2 combines with J gene TRBJ2-3; D not resolved. Germline CDR1 is SNHLY and CDR2 is FYNNEI. The CDR3 runs to 17 residues. The V end was cut by 3 bases, the J end by 6 bases, with 22 bases between. The CDR3 sequence is CASSDHPTLARWDTQYF. The CDR3 DNA reads as TGTGCCAGCAGTGATCACCCCACCTTGGCCCGATGGGATACGCAGTATTTT.

This clonotype was seen many times. CDR3: CASSRGGANWYEQFF. Here the CDR3 DNA reads TGTGCCAGCAGCCGCGGGGGGGCGAATTGGTATGAGCAGTTCTTC. This chain connects TRBV6-1 to TRBJ2-1; 9 positions agree with TRBD2. The germline V gene encodes CDR1 MNHNS and CDR2 SASEGT. This CDR3 spans 15 amino acids. Losses at the gene ends were 6 bases for V and 8 bases for J; bases not matched to a gene: 11.

The chain combines TRBV7-2 with TRBJ1-2; D perhaps matches TRBD1 (6 bases). V was trimmed by 1 base and J by 0 bases, leaving 12 bases between them. The CDR3 is 16 residues long. The V gene's germline CDR1 is SGHTA and CDR2 FQGNSA. The CDR3 spells CASSLVPDRTNYGYTF. The CDR3 DNA reads as TGTGCCAGCAGCTTAGTACCGGACAGAACTAACTATGGCTACACCTTC.

The chain combines TRBV4-2 with TRBJ1-4; unclear D gene. CDR1 and CDR2 from the germline V gene are LGHNA and YNFKEQ. Between the trimmed V and J ends, which lost 3 bases and 0 bases, there was a span of 8 bases. CDR3 size: 15 residues. The CDR3 region has the DNA TGTGCCAGCAGCCAGCCGGGATCAACTAATGAAAAACTGTTTTTT. Translation: CASSQPGSTNEKLFF.

This chain connects TRBV5-1 to TRBJ2-3; D call uncertain. Germline-derived CDR1 and CDR2 are SGHRS and YFSETQ. CDR3 length: 15 amino acids. Between the trimmed V and J ends, which lost 4 bases and 2 bases, there was a span of 14 bases. CDR3 sequence (DNA): TGCGCCAGCAGCCTCGTCGGTGACCACACAGATACGCAGTATTTT. Encoded protein: CASSLVGDHTDTQYF. Filled out from reference TRBV5-1 and TRBJ2-3, the complete variable domain reads KAGVTQTPRYLIKTRGQQVTLSCSPISGHRSVSWYQQTPGQGLQFLFEYFSETQRNKGNFPGRFSGRQFSNSRSEMNVSTLELGDSALYLCASSLVGDHTDTQYFGPGTRLTVL.

V gene TRBV4-1 combines with J gene TRBJ2-7, with D possibly being TRBD1 or TRBD2 (5 bases each). V lost 0 bases and J 3 bases, leaving 12 bases between the germline ends. Germline-derived CDR1 and CDR2 are MGHRA and YSYEKL. This CDR3 region has 15 residues. Here the CDR3 reads CASSQERGALYEQYF. The CDR3 nucleotides are TGCGCCAGCAGCCAAGAACGAGGGGCTCTCTACGAGCAGTACTTC.